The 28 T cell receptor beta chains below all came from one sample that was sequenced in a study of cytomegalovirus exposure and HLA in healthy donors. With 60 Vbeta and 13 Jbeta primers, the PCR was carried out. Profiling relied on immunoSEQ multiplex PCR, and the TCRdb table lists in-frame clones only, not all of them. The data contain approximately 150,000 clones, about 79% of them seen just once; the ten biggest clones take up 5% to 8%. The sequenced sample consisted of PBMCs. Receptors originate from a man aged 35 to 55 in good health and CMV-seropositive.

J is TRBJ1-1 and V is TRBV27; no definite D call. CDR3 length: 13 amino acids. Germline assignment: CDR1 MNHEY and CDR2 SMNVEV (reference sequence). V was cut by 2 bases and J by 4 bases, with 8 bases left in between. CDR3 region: CASSLSRFTEAFF. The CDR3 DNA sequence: TGTGCCAGCAGTTTAAGCAGGTTCACTGAAGCTTTCTTT.

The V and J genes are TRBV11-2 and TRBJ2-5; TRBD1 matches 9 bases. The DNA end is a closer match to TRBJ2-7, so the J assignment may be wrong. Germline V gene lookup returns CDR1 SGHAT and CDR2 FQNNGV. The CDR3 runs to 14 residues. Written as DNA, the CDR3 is TGTGCCAGCAGCTGGGGACAGGGTGTCTACGAGCAGTACTTC. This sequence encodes CASSWGQGVYEQYF.

The CDR3 DNA sequence: TGTGCCAGCAGCGTACGGGTAACTGCGGACTATGGCTACACCTTC. Protein: CASSVRVTADYGYTF. The chain uses TRBV6-1 and TRBJ1-2; D is unresolved. Trimming took off 6 bases at V and 3 bases at J, with 17 bases between the two ends. Per germline, CDR1 MNHNS and CDR2 SASEGT. This CDR3 has 15 residues.

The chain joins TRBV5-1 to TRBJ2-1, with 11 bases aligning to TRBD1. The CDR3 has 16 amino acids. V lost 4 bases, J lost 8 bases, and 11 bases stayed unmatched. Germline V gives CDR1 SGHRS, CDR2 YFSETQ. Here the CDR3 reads CASSPLPGQGGDEQFF. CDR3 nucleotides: TGCGCCAGCAGCCCGCTCCCGGGACAGGGGGGCGATGAGCAGTTCTTC.

CDR3 protein: CATKEGRWDEKLFF. CDR3 nucleotide sequence: TGTGCCACCAAGGAGGGGCGCTGGGATGAAAAACTGTTTTTT. The J gene is TRBJ1-4, the V gene TRBV27; tentatively, D is TRBD1 (5 bases). CDR1 is MNHEY and CDR2 is SMNVEV in the germline V gene (reference sequence). This CDR3 comprises 14 residues. The ends were cut back, 10 bases at V and 6 bases at J, with 18 bases in the middle.

CDR3 protein: CSGQGSYNEQFF. CDR3 bases: TGCAGCGGACAGGGCTCATACAATGAGCAGTTCTTC. V usage is TRBV29-1 and J usage is TRBJ2-1, with 7 nucleotides matching TRBD1. Trimming removed 7 bases from V and 4 bases from J; junction bases left unmatched: 4. CDR1 SQVTM and CDR2 ANQGSEA come from the germline V gene. CDR3 size: 12 residues.

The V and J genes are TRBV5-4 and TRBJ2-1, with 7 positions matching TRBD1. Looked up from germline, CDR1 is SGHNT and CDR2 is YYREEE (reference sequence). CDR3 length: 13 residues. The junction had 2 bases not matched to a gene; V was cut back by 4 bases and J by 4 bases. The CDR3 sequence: CASSPTGYNEQFF. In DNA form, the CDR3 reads TGTGCCAGCAGCCCGACAGGGTACAATGAGCAGTTCTTC. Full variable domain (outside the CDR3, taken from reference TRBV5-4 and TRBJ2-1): ETGVTQSPTHLIKTRGQQVTLRCSSQSGHNTVSWYQQALGQGPQFIFQYYREEENGRGNFPPRFSGLQFPNYSSELNVNALELDDSALYLCASSPTGYNEQFFGPGTRLTVL.

CDR3 sequence: CASSPGAQGARAFF. The CDR3 nucleotides read TGTGCCAGCTCACCAGGGGCGCAGGGGGCGCGCGCTTTCTTT. This chain uses TRBV18 with TRBJ1-1, with 8 bases lining up with TRBD1. Germline V gives CDR1 KGHSH, CDR2 LQKENI. Trimming cost V 2 bases and J 11 bases; bases outside gene matches: 10. The CDR3 consists of 14 residues.

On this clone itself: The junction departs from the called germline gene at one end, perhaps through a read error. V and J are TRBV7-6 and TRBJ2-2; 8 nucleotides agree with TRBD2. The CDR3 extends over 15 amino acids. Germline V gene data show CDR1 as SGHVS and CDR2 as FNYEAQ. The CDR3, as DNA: TGTGCTAGCAGCTTAGAGGCGGGAGGAACCGGGGAGCTGTTTTTT. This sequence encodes CASSLEAGGTGELFF.

CDR3 DNA sequence: TGTGCCAGTAGTGCCCGCGGGAGGGCACTTTACAATGAGCAGTTCTTC. This gives the protein CASSARGRALYNEQFF. The chain carries TRBV19 and TRBJ2-1, with 9 bases lining up with TRBD2. With V trimmed by 5 bases and J by 4 bases, 9 bases remained unmatched. Germline CDR1 LNHDA, CDR2 SQIVND (reference sequence). This CDR3 has 16 amino acids.

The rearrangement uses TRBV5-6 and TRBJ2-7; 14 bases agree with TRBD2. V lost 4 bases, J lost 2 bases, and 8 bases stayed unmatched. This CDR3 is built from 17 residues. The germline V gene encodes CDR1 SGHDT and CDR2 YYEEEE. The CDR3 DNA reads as TGTGCCAGCAGCCAAGGGACTAGCGGGAGAATAACCTACGAGCAGTACTTC. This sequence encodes CASSQGTSGRITYEQYF. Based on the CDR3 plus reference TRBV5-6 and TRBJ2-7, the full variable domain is DAGVTQSPTHLIKTRGQQVTLRCSPKSGHDTVSWYQQALGQGPQFIFQYYEEEERQRGNFPDRFSGHQFPNYSSELNVNALLLGDSALYLCASSQGTSGRITYEQYFGPGTRLTVT.

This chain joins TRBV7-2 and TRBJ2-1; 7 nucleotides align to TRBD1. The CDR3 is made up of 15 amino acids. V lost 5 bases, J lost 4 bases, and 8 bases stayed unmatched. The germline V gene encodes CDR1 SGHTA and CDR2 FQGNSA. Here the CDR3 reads CASSLSGTAYNEQFF. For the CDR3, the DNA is TGTGCCAGCAGCCTATCAGGGACAGCATACAATGAGCAGTTCTTC.

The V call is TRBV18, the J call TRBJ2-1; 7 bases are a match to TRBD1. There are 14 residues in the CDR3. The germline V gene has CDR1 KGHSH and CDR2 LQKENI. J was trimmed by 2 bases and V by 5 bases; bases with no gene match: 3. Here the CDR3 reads CASSMDRTYNEQFF. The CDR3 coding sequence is TGTGCCAGCTCAATGGACAGGACCTACAATGAGCAGTTCTTC. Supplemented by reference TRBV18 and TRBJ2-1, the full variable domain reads NAGVMQNPRHLVRRRGQEARLRCSPMKGHSHVYWYRQLPEEGLKFMVYLQKENIIDESGMPKERFSAEFPKEGPSILRIQQVVRGDSAAYFCASSMDRTYNEQFFGPGTRLTVL.

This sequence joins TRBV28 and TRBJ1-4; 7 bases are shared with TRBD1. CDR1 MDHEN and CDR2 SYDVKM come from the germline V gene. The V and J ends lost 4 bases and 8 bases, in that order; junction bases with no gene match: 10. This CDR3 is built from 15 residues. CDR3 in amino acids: CASSSNRDSGEKLFF. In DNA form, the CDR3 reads TGTGCCAGCAGTTCCAACCGGGACAGTGGGGAAAAACTGTTTTTT. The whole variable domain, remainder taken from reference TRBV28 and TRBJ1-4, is DVKVTQSSRYLVKRTGEKVFLECVQDMDHENMFWYRQDPGLGLRLIYFSYDVKMKEKGDIPEGYSVSREKKERFSLILESASTNQTSMYLCASSSNRDSGEKLFFGSGTQLSVL.

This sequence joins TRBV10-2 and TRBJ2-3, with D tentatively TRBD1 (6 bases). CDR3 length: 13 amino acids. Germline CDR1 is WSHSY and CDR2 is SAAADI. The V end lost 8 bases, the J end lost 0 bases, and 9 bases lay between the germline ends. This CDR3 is CASRDISTDTQYF. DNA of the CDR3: TGCGCCAGCCGGGACATTAGCACAGATACGCAGTATTTT.

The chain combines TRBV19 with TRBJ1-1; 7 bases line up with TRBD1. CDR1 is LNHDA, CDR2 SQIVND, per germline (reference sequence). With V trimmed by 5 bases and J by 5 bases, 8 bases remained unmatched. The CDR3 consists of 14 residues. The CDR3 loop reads CASSPYGTATEAFF. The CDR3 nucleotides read TGTGCCAGTAGTCCTTATGGGACAGCTACTGAAGCTTTCTTT.

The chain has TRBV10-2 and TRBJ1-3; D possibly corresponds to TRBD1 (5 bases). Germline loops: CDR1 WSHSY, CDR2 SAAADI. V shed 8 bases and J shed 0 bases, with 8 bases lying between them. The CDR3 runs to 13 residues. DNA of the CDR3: TGCGCCAGCGGACAAGGCTCTGGAAACACCATATATTTT. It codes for CASGQGSGNTIYF.

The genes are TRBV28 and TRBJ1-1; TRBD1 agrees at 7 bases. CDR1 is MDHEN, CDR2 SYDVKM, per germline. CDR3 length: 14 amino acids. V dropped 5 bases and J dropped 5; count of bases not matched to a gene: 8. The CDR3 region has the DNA TGTGCCAGCAGTGCCGACAGGGAGGTTACTGAAGCTTTCTTT. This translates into CASSADREVTEAFF.

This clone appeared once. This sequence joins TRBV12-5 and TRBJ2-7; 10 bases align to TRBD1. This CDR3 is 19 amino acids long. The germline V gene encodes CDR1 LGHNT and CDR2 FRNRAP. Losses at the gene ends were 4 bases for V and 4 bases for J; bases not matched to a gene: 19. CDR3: CASGSARDRGKSGAYEQYF. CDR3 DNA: TGTGCTAGTGGTTCGGCCCGGGACAGGGGAAAGAGCGGAGCTTACGAGCAGTACTTC.

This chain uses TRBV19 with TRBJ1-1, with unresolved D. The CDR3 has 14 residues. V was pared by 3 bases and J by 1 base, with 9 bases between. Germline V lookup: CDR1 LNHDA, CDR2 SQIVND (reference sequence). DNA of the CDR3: TGTGCCAGTAGTATTCTACAGAAGAACACTGAAGCTTTCTTT. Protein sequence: CASSILQKNTEAFF.

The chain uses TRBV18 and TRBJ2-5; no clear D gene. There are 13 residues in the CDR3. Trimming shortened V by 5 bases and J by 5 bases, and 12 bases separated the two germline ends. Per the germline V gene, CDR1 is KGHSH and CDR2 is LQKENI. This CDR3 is CASSSSRIETQYF. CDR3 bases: TGTGCCAGCTCATCGTCTAGAATTGAGACCCAGTACTTC.

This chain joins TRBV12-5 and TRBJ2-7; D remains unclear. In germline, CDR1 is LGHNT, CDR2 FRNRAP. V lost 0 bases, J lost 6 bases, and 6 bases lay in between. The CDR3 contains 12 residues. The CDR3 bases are TGTGCTAGTGGTTTGGTACTCGGCGAGCAGTACTTC. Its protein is CASGLVLGEQYF.

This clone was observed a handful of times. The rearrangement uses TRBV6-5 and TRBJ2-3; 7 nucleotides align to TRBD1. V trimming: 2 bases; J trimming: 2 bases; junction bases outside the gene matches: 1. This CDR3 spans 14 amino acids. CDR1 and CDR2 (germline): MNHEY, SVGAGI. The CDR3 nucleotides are TGTGCCAGCAGTTACGACAGGGCCACAGATACGCAGTATTTT. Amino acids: CASSYDRATDTQYF.

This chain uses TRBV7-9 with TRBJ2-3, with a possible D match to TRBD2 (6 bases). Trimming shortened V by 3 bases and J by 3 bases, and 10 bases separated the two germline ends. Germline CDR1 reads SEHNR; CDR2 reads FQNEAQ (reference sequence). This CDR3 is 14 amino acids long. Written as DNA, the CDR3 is TGTGCCAGCAGCTTGGGGCTAGCGACAGATACGCAGTATTTT. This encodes CASSLGLATDTQYF.

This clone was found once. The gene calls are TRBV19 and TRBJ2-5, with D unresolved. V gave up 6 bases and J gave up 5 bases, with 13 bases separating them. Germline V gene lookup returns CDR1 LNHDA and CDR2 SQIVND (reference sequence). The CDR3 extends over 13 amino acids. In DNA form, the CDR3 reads TGTGCCAGTAGGTCTGAGAGATGGGAGACCCAGTACTTC. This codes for CASRSERWETQYF. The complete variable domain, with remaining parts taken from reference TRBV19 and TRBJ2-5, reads DGGITQSPKYLFRKEGQNVTLSCEQNLNHDAMYWYRQDPGQGLRLIYYSQIVNDFQKGDIAEGYSVSREKKESFPLTVTSAQKNPTAFYLCASRSERWETQYFGPGTRLLVL.

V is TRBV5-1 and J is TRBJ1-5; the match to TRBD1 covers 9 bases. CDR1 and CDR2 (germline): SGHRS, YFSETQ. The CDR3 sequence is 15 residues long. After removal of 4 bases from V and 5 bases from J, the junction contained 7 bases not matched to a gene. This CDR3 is CASSTWTGEDQPQHF. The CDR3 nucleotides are TGCGCCAGCAGCACCTGGACAGGGGAGGATCAGCCCCAGCATTTT.

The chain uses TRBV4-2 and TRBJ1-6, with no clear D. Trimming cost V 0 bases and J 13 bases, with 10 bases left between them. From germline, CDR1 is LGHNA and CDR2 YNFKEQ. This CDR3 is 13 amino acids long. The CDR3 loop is CASSQDRAVPLHF. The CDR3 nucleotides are TGTGCCAGCAGCCAAGATCGAGCGGTCCCCCTCCACTTT.

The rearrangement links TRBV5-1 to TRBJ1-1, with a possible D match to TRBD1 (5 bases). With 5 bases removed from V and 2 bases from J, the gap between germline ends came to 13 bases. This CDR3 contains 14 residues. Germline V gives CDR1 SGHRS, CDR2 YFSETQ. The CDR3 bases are TGCGCCAGCAGTCCCGACAGAACCAACACTGAAGCTTTCTTT. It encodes CASSPDRTNTEAFF.